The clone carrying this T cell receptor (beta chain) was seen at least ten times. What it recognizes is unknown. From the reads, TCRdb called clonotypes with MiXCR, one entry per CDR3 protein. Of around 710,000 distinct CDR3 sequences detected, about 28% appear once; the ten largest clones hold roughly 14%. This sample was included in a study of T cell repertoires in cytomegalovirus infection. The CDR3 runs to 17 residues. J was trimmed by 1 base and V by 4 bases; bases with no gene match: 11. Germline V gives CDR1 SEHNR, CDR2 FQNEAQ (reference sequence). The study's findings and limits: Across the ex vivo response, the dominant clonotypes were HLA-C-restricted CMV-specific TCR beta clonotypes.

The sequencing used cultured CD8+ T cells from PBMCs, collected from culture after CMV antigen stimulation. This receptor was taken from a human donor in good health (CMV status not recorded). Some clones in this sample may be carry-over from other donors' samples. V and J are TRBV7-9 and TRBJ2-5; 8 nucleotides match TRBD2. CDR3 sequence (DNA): TGTGCCAGCAGCTCTCGGGAGGAGCGGGGGCTCCAAGAGACCCAGTACTTC. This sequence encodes CASSSREERGLQETQYF.